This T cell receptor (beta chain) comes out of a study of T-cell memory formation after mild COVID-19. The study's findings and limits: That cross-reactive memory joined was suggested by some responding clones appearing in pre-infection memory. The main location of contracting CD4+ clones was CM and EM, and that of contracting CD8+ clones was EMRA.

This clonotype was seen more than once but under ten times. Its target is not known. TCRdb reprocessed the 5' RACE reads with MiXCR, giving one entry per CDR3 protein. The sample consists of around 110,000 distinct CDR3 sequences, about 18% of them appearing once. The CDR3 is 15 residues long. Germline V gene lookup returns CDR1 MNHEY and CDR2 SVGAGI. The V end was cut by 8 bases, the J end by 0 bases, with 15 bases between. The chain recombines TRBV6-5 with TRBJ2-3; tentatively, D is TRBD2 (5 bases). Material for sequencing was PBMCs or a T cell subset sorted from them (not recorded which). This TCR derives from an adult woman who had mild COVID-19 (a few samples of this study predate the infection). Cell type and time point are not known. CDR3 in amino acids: CASGLSYPSTDTQYF. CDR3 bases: TGTGCCAGCGGACTGTCCTATCCTAGCACAGATACGCAGTATTTT.